This T cell receptor beta chain was identified during a study of PD-1 and CTLA-4 blockade in melanoma. The CDR3 consists of 15 residues. The germline gives CDR1 SNHLY, CDR2 FYNNEI. The V and J ends lost 6 bases and 2 bases, in that order; junction bases with no gene match: 6. TCRdb keeps only in-frame clones here, not all; method: immunoSEQ multiplex PCR. Of some 15,000 clones listed, 60% to 75% are singletons. The specimen was CD8+ T cells from peripheral blood, collected before anti-PD-1 treatment. The chain combines TRBV2 with TRBJ1-4; TRBD1 aligns across 7 bases. This receptor was identified in a human donor with melanoma. The CDR3 protein is CASRLTGYTNEKLFF. CDR3 in DNA: TGTGCCAGCAGATTGACAGGGTATACTAATGAAAAACTGTTTTTT.